Shown below are 12 T cell receptor beta chains from a single sample sequenced in a study of T cells in Graves' hyperthyroidism and ophthalmopathy. RNA transcripts were the template for amplifying TCR beta CDR3 regions. Researchers ran a first-round RT-PCR on the TCR CDR3 using the HTBI primer set. TCRdb reanalysed the multiplex PCR reads using MiXCR and keeps one entry per CDR3 protein. Found here are some 600,000 distinct CDR3 sequences, around 13% of them singletons; the top ten hold 5% to 7%. Specimen: blood. Receptor source: a woman aged 25 to 45 with Graves' hyperthyroidism that later progressed to Graves' ophthalmopathy.

This chain links TRBV5-1 with TRBJ2-5; 10 bases agree with TRBD1. V shed 4 bases, J shed 2 bases, and the junction held 5 bases outside the gene matches. Looked up from germline, CDR1 is SGHRS and CDR2 is YFSETQ. The CDR3 runs to 15 residues. The CDR3 here is CASSIDRGRQETQYF. CDR3 DNA sequence: TGCGCCAGCAGCATAGACAGGGGGCGTCAAGAGACCCAGTACTTC.

This clonotype was detected a few times. The DNA of the CDR3 is TGTGCCAGCAGTTACTCGAGGCAAGCTTTCTTT. This translates into CASSYSRQAFF. This chain uses TRBV6-5 with TRBJ1-1; D unclear. Per germline, CDR1 MNHEY and CDR2 SVGAGI. V was cut by 0 bases and J by 9 bases, with 5 bases left in between. The CDR3 is 11 amino acids.

This clonotype has ten or more counts. CDR3 sequence reads: CASGLVRPYEQYF. The CDR3 region has the DNA TGTGCTAGTGGTTTGGTCCGACCCTACGAGCAGTACTTC. The chain employs TRBV12-5 and TRBJ2-7, with D unclear. The germline gives CDR1 LGHNT, CDR2 FRNRAP. The CDR3 spans 13 residues. V lost 0 bases and J lost 2, with 5 bases in between.

Ten or more counts support this clonotype. Sequence at one end of the junction differs from germline and may be a read error. In DNA, the CDR3 is TGTGCTAGCAGCTTAGGGGACAGGGTCCCTGAAGCTTTCTTT. It encodes CASSLGDRVPEAFF. J is TRBJ1-1 and V is TRBV7-7, with TRBD1 matching 9 bases. The germline CDR1 and CDR2 sequences are SSHAT and FNYEAQ (reference sequence). The CDR3 consists of 14 residues.

The rearrangement links TRBV12-3 or TRBV12-4 to TRBJ1-1, with a weak D call TRBD1 (6 bases). There are 13 residues in the CDR3. V was shortened by 6 bases and J by 5 bases, with 13 bases between the two germline ends. This CDR3 reads CASRPQGKTEAFF. As DNA, the CDR3 is TGTGCCAGCAGACCCCAGGGGAAGACTGAAGCTTTCTTT.

This chain joins TRBV6-5 and TRBJ1-2; D remains ambiguous. Trimming stripped 4 bases from V and 5 bases from J, with 17 bases between. Per the germline V gene, CDR1 is MNHEY and CDR2 is SVGAGI. The CDR3 covers 15 residues. CDR3 protein: CASSSPEHGPYGYTF. The CDR3 region has the DNA TGTGCCAGCAGTTCCCCGGAACATGGCCCTTATGGCTACACCTTC.

This clonotype was detected many times. J is TRBJ2-3 and V is TRBV27; 14 nucleotides align to TRBD2. The CDR3 extends over 19 amino acids. Germline V gene lookup returns CDR1 MNHEY and CDR2 SMNVEV (reference sequence). Trimming took 5 bases from V and 0 from J; bases not matched to a gene: 10. The CDR3 is CASSPGLAGERDSTDTQYF. In nucleotides, the CDR3 is TGTGCCAGCAGTCCGGGACTAGCGGGAGAGAGAGATAGCACAGATACGCAGTATTTT.

This clonotype occurred many times. The CDR3 reads CASSQGLPGRDRKYNEQFF. In nucleotides, the CDR3 is TGTGCCAGCAGCCAAGGCCTCCCCGGCCGGGACAGAAAATACAATGAGCAGTTCTTC. V gene TRBV3-1 combines with J gene TRBJ2-1, with 7 bases identical to TRBD1. Germline trimming cut 1 base from V and 4 bases from J; bases unmatched to any gene: 16. The CDR3 loop spans 19 amino acids. CDR1 LGHDT and CDR2 YNNKEL come from the germline V gene (reference sequence).

This clonotype was seen a handful of times. The chain employs TRBV20-1 and TRBJ2-1; 9 nucleotides line up with TRBD2. This CDR3 is 15 amino acids long. After removal of 1 base from V and 8 bases from J, the junction contained 9 bases not matched to a gene. Germline V gene sequence: CDR1 DFQATT, CDR2 SNEGSKA (reference sequence). CDR3 sequence reads: CSARGLAGRLDEQFF. For the CDR3, the DNA is TGCAGTGCTAGAGGCCTAGCGGGAAGGCTCGATGAGCAGTTCTTC.

In this sample, this clonotype turned up many times. This rearrangement joins TRBV20-1 to TRBJ1-5; 10 bases align to TRBD1. This CDR3 is 19 amino acids long. Germline CDR1 and CDR2: DFQATT and SNEGSKA (reference sequence). V dropped 0 bases and J dropped 2; count of bases not matched to a gene: 13. In DNA, the CDR3 is TGCAGTGCTAGAGACTCAGGGACAGGGGATTTTCGAGGCAATCAGCCCCAGCATTTT. Translating it yields CSARDSGTGDFRGNQPQHF.

In regard to this clonotype: Just one base apart from a much larger clone, this may be a read error. The chain is built from TRBV12-3 or TRBV12-4 and TRBJ2-2; tentatively, D is TRBD1 (6 bases). V dropped 6 bases and J dropped 3 bases, with 11 bases sitting between them. The CDR3 sequence is 14 residues long. CDR3 nucleotide sequence: TGTGCCAGCAGCTTGAACAGGGACACCGGGGAGCTGTTTTTT. It is translated as CASSLNRDTGELFF.

The table lists this clonotype with many counts. The rearrangement uses TRBV5-4 and TRBJ2-2; D gene ambiguous. V was cut by 7 bases and J by 6 bases, with 10 bases left in between. The germline gives CDR1 SGHNT, CDR2 YYREEE (reference sequence). The CDR3 contains 12 residues. In nucleotides, the CDR3 is TGTGCCAGCGAGCTTGAACCCGGGGAGCTGTTTTTT. It is translated as CASELEPGELFF.